This entry lists 15 T cell receptor beta chains sequenced from one sample in a study of T cell responses to AZD1222 COVID-19 vaccine. Here immunoSEQ multiplex PCR was the method, and the copy in TCRdb shows in-frame clones only, minus some. This table holds 70,000 to 95,000 clones, around 83% found once. Sequenced here: peripheral blood, sampled 28 days after the second AZD1222 dose. Receptor source: an adult who received the AZD1222 COVID-19 vaccine.

The chain is built from TRBV2 and TRBJ2-1, with a weak D call TRBD2 (6 bases). V lost 6 bases to trimming and J lost 2 bases, with 14 bases between them. Germline V CDR1 and CDR2: SNHLY, FYNNEI. The CDR3 is 15 residues long. CDR3 in DNA: TGTGCCAGCAGCAGGACTACCGAGACCTACAATGAGCAGTTCTTC. Its translation: CASSRTTETYNEQFF.

V and J are TRBV2 and TRBJ1-6; 8 bases are a match to TRBD1. Germline assignment: CDR1 SNHLY and CDR2 FYNNEI. With 7 bases clipped from V and 1 base from J, the junction kept 9 bases outside the gene matches. This CDR3 region has 17 residues. This CDR3 reads CASKAGQGASYNSPLHF. CDR3 in DNA: TGTGCCAGCAAGGCCGGGCAGGGGGCTTCCTATAATTCACCCCTCCACTTT.

The V and J genes are TRBV4-1 and TRBJ1-2; the D is unclear. The CDR3 length is 13 residues. Germline V gene sequence: CDR1 MGHRA, CDR2 YSYEKL. Trimming cost V 0 bases and J 4 bases, with 6 bases left between them. CDR3 protein: CASSQDPPYGYTF. The CDR3 DNA is TGCGCCAGCAGCCAAGACCCCCCCTATGGCTACACCTTC.

The V and J genes are TRBV19 and TRBJ2-7; maybe TRBD1 (6 bases). V was pared by 5 bases and J by 6 bases, with 11 bases between. Germline V lookup: CDR1 LNHDA, CDR2 SQIVND (reference sequence). There are 12 residues in the CDR3. The DNA for the CDR3 is TGTGCCAGTAGTGCAGGGGAAGTCGAGCAGTACTTC. It is translated as CASSAGEVEQYF.

V usage is TRBV30 and J usage is TRBJ1-2; maybe TRBD1 (6 bases). This CDR3 spans 15 amino acids. Trimming took off 3 bases at V and 8 bases at J, with 22 bases between the two ends. Germline-derived CDR1 and CDR2 are GTSNPN and SVGIG (reference sequence). The CDR3 nucleotides read TGTGCCTGGAGCGAGGGGGTGGGATGGGAATACGGCTACACCTTC. It yields the protein CAWSEGVGWEYGYTF.

This clone was seen a handful of times. The chain combines TRBV28 with TRBJ2-1; D is unresolved. The CDR3 sequence is 10 residues long. V was shortened by 10 bases and J by 6 bases, with 7 bases between the two germline ends. Looked up from germline, CDR1 is MDHEN and CDR2 is SYDVKM. CDR3 in DNA: TGTGCCACTGCCTTCAATGAGCAGTTCTTC. Amino acids: CATAFNEQFF.

The genes are TRBV27 and TRBJ2-1; D not resolved. The CDR3 totals 13 residues. Germline V gene data show CDR1 as MNHEY and CDR2 as SMNVEV (reference sequence). The V and J ends lost 2 bases and 4 bases respectively, with 6 bases between them. This CDR3 reads CASSLVEYNEQFF. Here the CDR3 DNA reads TGTGCCAGCAGTTTAGTGGAATACAATGAGCAGTTCTTC.

This chain joins TRBV29-1 and TRBJ1-4; the D is unclear. V was pared by 7 bases and J by 7 bases, with 7 bases between. The germline V gene has CDR1 SQVTM and CDR2 ANQGSEA. This CDR3 region has 10 residues. CDR3 region: CSASTEKLFF. In DNA form, the CDR3 reads TGCAGCGCCTCAACTGAAAAACTGTTTTTT.

The chain uses TRBV18 and TRBJ1-4; 11 bases align to TRBD1. CDR3 length: 13 amino acids. Trimming removed 4 bases from V and 8 bases from J; junction bases left unmatched: 0. Germline CDR1 KGHSH, CDR2 LQKENI. The CDR3 DNA follows: TGTGCCAGCTCACGGGACAGGGGGGAAAAACTGTTTTTT. Protein sequence: CASSRDRGEKLFF.

V is TRBV4-1 and J is TRBJ2-3; 7 positions match TRBD2. This CDR3 comprises 15 residues. V dropped 2 bases and J dropped 2; count of bases not matched to a gene: 4. The germline CDR1 and CDR2 sequences are MGHRA and YSYEKL. CDR3 sequence: CASSQSLATTDTQYF. As DNA, the CDR3 is TGCGCCAGCAGCCAATCACTAGCGACCACAGATACGCAGTATTTT.

This clone occurred a few times. V is TRBV5-3 and J is TRBJ1-2, with 10 bases that match TRBD1. TRBV5-3 is placed among ORFs of uncertain function. Trimming at V came to 4 bases and at J to 4 bases, leaving 7 bases not matched to a gene. This CDR3 is built from 15 residues. CDR3 sequence reads: CARSGDRGRSYGYTF. The CDR3 DNA reads TGTGCCAGAAGCGGGGACAGGGGAAGGAGCTATGGCTACACCTTC.

The gene calls are TRBV28 and TRBJ1-4; no reliable D call. The germline gives CDR1 MDHEN, CDR2 SYDVKM. The germline V and J ends were trimmed by 8 bases and 1 base, with 5 bases remaining between them. CDR3 length: 12 amino acids. CDR3 in amino acids: CASGRTNEKLFF. In DNA, the CDR3 is TGTGCCAGCGGGAGAACTAATGAAAAACTGTTTTTT.

V and J are TRBV5-1 and TRBJ1-2, with D unresolved. This CDR3 is built from 14 residues. Trimming shortened V by 0 bases and J by 0 bases, and 6 bases separated the two germline ends. Germline values: CDR1 SGHRS, CDR2 YFSETQ. In nucleotides, the CDR3 is TGCGCCAGCAGCTTGGGGACGGCTAACTATGGCTACACCTTC. Its translation: CASSLGTANYGYTF.

This chain connects TRBV4-1 to TRBJ2-7; perhaps TRBD2 as D (5 bases). The V and J ends lost 0 bases and 3 bases respectively, with 12 bases between them. This CDR3 has 15 residues. The germline CDR1 and CDR2 sequences are MGHRA and YSYEKL. The CDR3 sequence: CASSQDKGVFYEQYF. The CDR3 DNA reads as TGCGCCAGCAGCCAAGATAAGGGAGTCTTCTACGAGCAGTACTTC.

The chain joins TRBV3-1 (or the pseudogene TRBV3-2) to TRBJ2-5; no clear D gene. This CDR3 contains 17 residues. Germline V gene sequence: CDR1 LGHDT, CDR2 YNNKEL (reference sequence). Trimming removed 2 bases from V and 1 base from J, with 17 bases in between. The CDR3 DNA is TGTGCCAGCAGCCAATCTACGGGTCGCCGCGGCCAAGAGACCCAGTACTTC. It is translated as CASSQSTGRRGQETQYF.